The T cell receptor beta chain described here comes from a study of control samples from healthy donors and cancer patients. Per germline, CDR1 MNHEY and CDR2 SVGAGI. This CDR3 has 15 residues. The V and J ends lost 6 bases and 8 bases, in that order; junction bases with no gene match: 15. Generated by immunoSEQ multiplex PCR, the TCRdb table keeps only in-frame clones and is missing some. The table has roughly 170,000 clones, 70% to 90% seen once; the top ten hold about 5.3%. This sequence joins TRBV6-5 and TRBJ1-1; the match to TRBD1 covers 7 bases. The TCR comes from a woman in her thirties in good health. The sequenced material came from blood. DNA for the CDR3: TGTGCCAGCAGCGAGGACAGGCGACCATATAGGGAAGCTTTCTTT. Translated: CASSEDRRPYREAFF.